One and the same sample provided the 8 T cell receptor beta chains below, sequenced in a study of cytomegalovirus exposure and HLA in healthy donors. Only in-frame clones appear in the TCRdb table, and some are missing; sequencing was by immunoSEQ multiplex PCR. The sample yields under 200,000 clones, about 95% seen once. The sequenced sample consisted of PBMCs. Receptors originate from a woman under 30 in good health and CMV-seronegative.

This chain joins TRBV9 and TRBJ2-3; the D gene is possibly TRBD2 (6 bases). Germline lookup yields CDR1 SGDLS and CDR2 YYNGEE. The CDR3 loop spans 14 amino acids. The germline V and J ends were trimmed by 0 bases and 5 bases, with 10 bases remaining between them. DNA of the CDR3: TGTGCCAGCAGCGTAGGGGGGGTAAGAGATACGCAGTATTTT. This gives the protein CASSVGGVRDTQYF. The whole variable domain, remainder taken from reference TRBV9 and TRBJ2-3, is DSGVTQTPKHLITATGQRVTLRCSPRSGDLSVYWYQQSLDQGLQFLIQYYNGEERAKGNILERFSAQQFPDLHSELNLSSLELGDSALYFCASSVGGVRDTQYFGPGTRLTVL.

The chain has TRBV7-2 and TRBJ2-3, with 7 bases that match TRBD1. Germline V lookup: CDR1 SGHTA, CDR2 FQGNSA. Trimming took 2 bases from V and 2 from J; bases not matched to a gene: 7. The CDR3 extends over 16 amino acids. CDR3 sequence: CASSLTPDRTTDTQYF. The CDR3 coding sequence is TGTGCCAGCAGCTTAACTCCGGACAGGACCACAGATACGCAGTATTTT.

CDR3 sequence reads: CASSDSSVEQYF. CDR3 nucleotides: TGTGCCAGCAGCGACAGTTCTGTCGAGCAGTACTTC. The chain recombines TRBV7-9 with TRBJ2-7; a possible D gene is TRBD1 (5 bases). CDR3 length equals 12 residues. Germline V gene lookup returns CDR1 SEHNR and CDR2 FQNEAQ (reference sequence). V was clipped by 5 bases and J by 6 bases, with 11 bases between them.

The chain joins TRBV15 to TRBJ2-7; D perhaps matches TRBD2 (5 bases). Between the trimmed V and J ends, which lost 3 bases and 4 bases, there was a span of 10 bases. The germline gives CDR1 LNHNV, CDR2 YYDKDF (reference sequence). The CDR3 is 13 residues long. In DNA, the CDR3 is TGTGCCACCAGCAGGATACAGCGGTACGAGCAGTACTTC. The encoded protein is CATSRIQRYEQYF.

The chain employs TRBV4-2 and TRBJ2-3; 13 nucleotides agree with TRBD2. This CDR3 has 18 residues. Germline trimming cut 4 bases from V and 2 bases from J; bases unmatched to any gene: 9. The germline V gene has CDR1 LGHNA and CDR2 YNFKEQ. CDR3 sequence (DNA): TGTGCCAGCAGCCCGACTAGCGGGGGGACTCGACCCACAGATACGCAGTATTTT. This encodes CASSPTSGGTRPTDTQYF.

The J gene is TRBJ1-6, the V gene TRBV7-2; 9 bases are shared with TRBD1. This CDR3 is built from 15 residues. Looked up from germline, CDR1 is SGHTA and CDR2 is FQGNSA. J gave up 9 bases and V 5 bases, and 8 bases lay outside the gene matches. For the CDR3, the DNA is TGTGCCAGCAGCCCTTACGGGACAGGGACTTCACCCCTCCACTTT. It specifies CASSPYGTGTSPLHF.

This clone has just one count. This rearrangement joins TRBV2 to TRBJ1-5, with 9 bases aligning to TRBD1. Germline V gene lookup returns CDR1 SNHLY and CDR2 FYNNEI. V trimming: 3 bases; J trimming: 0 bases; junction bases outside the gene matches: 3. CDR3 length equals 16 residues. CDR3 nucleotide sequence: TGTGCCAGCAGTGAGACAGGGGGTTATAGCAATCAGCCCCAGCATTTT. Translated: CASSETGGYSNQPQHF.

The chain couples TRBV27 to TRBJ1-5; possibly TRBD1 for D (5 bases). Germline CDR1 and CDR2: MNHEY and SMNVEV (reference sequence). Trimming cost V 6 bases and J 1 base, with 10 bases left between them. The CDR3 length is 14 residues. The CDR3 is CASRLGGSNQPQHF. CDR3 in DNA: TGTGCCAGCAGACTCGGGGGAAGCAATCAGCCCCAGCATTTT.